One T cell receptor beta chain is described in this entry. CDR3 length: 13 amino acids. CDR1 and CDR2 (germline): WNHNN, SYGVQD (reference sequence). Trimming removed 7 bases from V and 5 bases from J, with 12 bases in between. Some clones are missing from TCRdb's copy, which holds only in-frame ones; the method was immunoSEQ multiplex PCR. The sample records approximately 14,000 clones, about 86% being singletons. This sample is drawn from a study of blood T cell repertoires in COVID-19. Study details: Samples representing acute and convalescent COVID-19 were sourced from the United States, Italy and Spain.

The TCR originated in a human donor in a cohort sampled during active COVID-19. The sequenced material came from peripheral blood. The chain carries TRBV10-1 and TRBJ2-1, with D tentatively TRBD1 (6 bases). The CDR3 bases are TGCGCCAGCATGAAAGGACAGAACAATGAGCAGTTCTTC. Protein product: CASMKGQNNEQFF.